This T cell receptor beta chain was recorded in a study of long-term antiretroviral therapy in people with HIV. Overall study: The 2015 immediate-ART recommendation was preceded by the earliest samples by about a decade. Whole-study findings and limits: From the mid-2000s to the late 2010s, blood was obtained, possibly while participants received older ART regimens. Post-treatment diversity went higher with ART but stayed below transplant donor controls.

This was the immunoSEQ v3.0 assay at survey level. Target depth was roughly 35,000-50,000 T-cell genomes per sample. TCRdb's copy holds only in-frame clones and misses some; the assay was immunoSEQ multiplex PCR. The sample has tens of thousands of clones, 85% to 95% seen once. Turning to this clone: Antigen specificity is unknown.

This CDR3 comprises 14 residues. The V and J ends lost 1 base and 8 bases respectively, with 12 bases between them. Germline CDR1 reads SGHVS; CDR2 reads FNYEAQ. The chain carries TRBV7-6 and TRBJ2-1; D ambiguous. This clonotype was obtained from a man over 45 with HIV. The input for sequencing was unsorted PBMCs, taken 5.3 years after starting antiretroviral therapy. CDR3 coding DNA: TGTGCCAGCAGCTTAGGCCTACGCGACCATGAGCAGTTCTTC. It yields the protein CASSLGLRDHEQFF.